These 18 T cell receptor beta chains share one sample of origin, sequenced in a study of T cell responses to AZD1222 COVID-19 vaccine. Profiled with immunoSEQ multiplex PCR; TCRdb holds only in-frame clones, not every one. The repertoire holds around 170,000 clones, with roughly 88% as singletons. Sequences were derived from peripheral blood, sampled on day 0 of AZD1222 vaccination. The receptor set was obtained from an adult in good health.

This clone has more than one count but fewer than ten. V usage is TRBV5-6 and J usage is TRBJ2-2, with 10 bases that match TRBD1. V lost 5 bases, J lost 4 bases, and 5 bases stayed unmatched. Germline values: CDR1 SGHDT, CDR2 YYEEEE. CDR3 length: 15 amino acids. This CDR3 is CASRETGGGTGELFF. For the CDR3, the DNA is TGTGCCAGCAGAGAGACAGGGGGCGGCACCGGGGAGCTGTTTTTT.

The rearrangement uses TRBV15 and TRBJ1-1, with TRBD1 as a possible D gene (5 bases). Germline V gives CDR1 LNHNV, CDR2 YYDKDF (reference sequence). V lost 1 base to trimming and J lost 3 bases, with 15 bases between them. The CDR3 is 16 amino acids. In DNA form, the CDR3 reads TGTGCCACCAGCAGAGGGAGGGCGGGGGTTTACACTGAAGCTTTCTTT. As protein: CATSRGRAGVYTEAFF.

J is TRBJ2-7 and V is TRBV3-1 (or the pseudogene TRBV3-2), with TRBD2 as a possible D gene (5 bases). This CDR3 has 12 residues. V lost 4 bases and J lost 6, with 10 bases in between. Germline lookup yields CDR1 LGHDT and CDR2 YNNKEL (reference sequence). The CDR3 sequence: CASSPVRGEQYF. The CDR3 DNA reads TGTGCCAGCAGCCCCGTCCGGGGCGAGCAGTACTTC.

The J gene is TRBJ2-1, the V gene TRBV7-2; D tentatively reads TRBD1 or TRBD2 (5 bases each). Germline CDR1 is SGHTA and CDR2 is FQGNSA. The CDR3 extends over 13 amino acids. Trimming removed 3 bases at V and 12 bases at J, with 15 bases between. DNA for the CDR3: TGTGCCAGCAGCTTTATGGGGGAGATTTCGCAGTTCTTC. Encoded protein: CASSFMGEISQFF. Combining the CDR3 with reference TRBV7-2 and TRBJ2-1 gives the whole variable domain GAGVSQSPSNKVTEKGKDVELRCDPISGHTALYWYRQSLGQGLEFLIYFQGNSAPDKSGLPSDRFSAERTGGSVSTLTIQRTQQEDSAVYLCASSFMGEISQFFGPGTRLTVL.

This clone was counted only a few times. The V gene is TRBV11-2, the J gene TRBJ2-3, with TRBD2 identical over 8 bases. Unmatched junction bases numbered 5, after V lost 5 bases and J lost 4 bases. The CDR3 has 14 amino acids. Germline V CDR1 and CDR2: SGHAT, FQNNGV. The CDR3 is CASSPGTRADTQYF. CDR3 DNA sequence: TGTGCCAGCAGCCCAGGGACTAGGGCAGATACGCAGTATTTT.

The chain joins TRBV19 to TRBJ2-7; D possibly corresponds to TRBD1 (6 bases). The CDR3 has 13 residues. The V end lost 6 bases, the J end lost 0 bases, and 9 bases lay between the germline ends. CDR1 is LNHDA, CDR2 SQIVND, per germline (reference sequence). Here the CDR3 DNA reads TGTGCCAGTAGCCTGGACAGCTCCTACGAGCAGTACTTC. Protein: CASSLDSSYEQYF. Full variable domain (rest looked up from reference TRBV19 and TRBJ2-7): DGGITQSPKYLFRKEGQNVTLSCEQNLNHDAMYWYRQDPGQGLRLIYYSQIVNDFQKGDIAEGYSVSREKKESFPLTVTSAQKNPTAFYLCASSLDSSYEQYFGPGTRLTVT.

The chain couples TRBV5-5 to TRBJ1-5; D possibly corresponds to TRBD1 (5 bases). Germline CDR1 is SGHKS and CDR2 is YYEKEE (reference sequence). Trimming stripped 2 bases from V and 7 bases from J, with 10 bases between. The CDR3 length is 13 residues. The CDR3 DNA follows: TGTGCCAGCAGCTTCAGGGAGTGGCAGCCCCAGCATTTT. It is translated as CASSFREWQPQHF.

The chain carries TRBV5-1 and TRBJ2-7, with 7 bases aligning to TRBD1. The CDR3 has 12 residues. Germline V lookup: CDR1 SGHRS, CDR2 YFSETQ. V lost 5 bases and J lost 9; bases outside the gene matches: 8. This CDR3 is CASSVGGFGQYF. DNA for the CDR3: TGCGCCAGCAGTGTAGGGGGCTTCGGGCAGTACTTC.

The CDR3 spells CATFHRTSSSYNEQFF. DNA for the CDR3: TGTGCCACATTTCACCGGACTAGTAGCTCCTACAATGAGCAGTTCTTC. The chain links TRBV5-4 to TRBJ2-1; 7 positions match TRBD2. The germline V gene has CDR1 SGHNT and CDR2 YYREEE (reference sequence). V lost 9 bases to trimming and J lost 0 bases; unmatched junction nucleotides: 12. The CDR3 has 16 residues.

The chain is built from TRBV14 and TRBJ1-2; 9 bases align to TRBD1. There are 14 residues in the CDR3. The V gene's germline CDR1 is SGHDN and CDR2 FVKESK. The J segment lost 4 bases and the V segment lost 1 base, leaving 1 base of the junction unmatched. In DNA, the CDR3 is TGTGCCAGCAGCCAAGGGACAGGGGTCTATGGCTACACCTTC. It codes for CASSQGTGVYGYTF.

The chain recombines TRBV3-1 (or the pseudogene TRBV3-2) with TRBJ1-1; unclear D gene. The V gene's germline CDR1 is LGHDT and CDR2 YNNKEL (reference sequence). This CDR3 is 13 amino acids long. The V end lost 0 bases, the J end lost 4 bases, and 6 bases lay between the germline ends. CDR3 DNA sequence: TGTGCCAGCAGCCAAGATCCGGGCACTGAAGCTTTCTTT. Its translation is CASSQDPGTEAFF.

The chain combines TRBV7-6 with TRBJ2-2; D not certain. Trimming shortened V by 1 base and J by 6 bases, and 6 bases separated the two germline ends. Germline V lookup: CDR1 SGHVS, CDR2 FNYEAQ. The CDR3 spans 13 residues. The CDR3 bases are TGTGCCAGCAGCTTAGAAATCCCCGGGGAGCTGTTTTTT. This gives the protein CASSLEIPGELFF. The variable domain in full, completed from reference TRBV7-6 and TRBJ2-2, reads GAGVSQSPRYKVTKRGQDVALRCDPISGHVSLYWYRQALGQGPEFLTYFNYEAQQDKSGLPNDRFSAERPEGSISTLTIQRTEQRDSAMYRCASSLEIPGELFFGEGSRLTVL.

Worth noting for this clone: The sample holds other DNA sequences that translate to the same CDR3. The rearrangement uses TRBV3-1 (or the pseudogene TRBV3-2) and TRBJ2-3; possibly TRBD1 for D (6 bases). This CDR3 has 12 residues. The V and J ends lost 4 bases and 6 bases respectively, with 8 bases between them. Germline V lookup: CDR1 LGHDT, CDR2 YNNKEL (reference sequence). The CDR3 nucleotides are TGTGCCAGCAGCCCTAGGGGGGATACGCAGTATTTT. Encoded protein: CASSPRGDTQYF.

The chain recombines TRBV4-3 with TRBJ2-7; tentatively, D is TRBD1 or TRBD2 (5 bases each). V lost 4 bases and J lost 7, with 14 bases in between. There are 13 residues in the CDR3. Germline CDR1 reads LGHNA; CDR2 reads YSLEER. The CDR3: CASSLLSGREQYF. CDR3 DNA: TGCGCCAGCAGCCTACTGTCGGGGCGAGAGCAGTACTTC.

This clone has just a few counts. The CDR3: CASSGTGNGYTF. The CDR3 bases are TGTGCCAGCAGTGGGACAGGGAATGGCTACACCTTC. The J gene is TRBJ1-2, the V gene TRBV2; 8 bases are shared with TRBD1. Germline values: CDR1 SNHLY, CDR2 FYNNEI. The CDR3 runs to 12 residues. The junction had 1 base not matched to a gene; V was cut back by 4 bases and J by 6 bases.

The V gene is TRBV5-6, the J gene TRBJ2-1; D is possibly TRBD1 (5 bases). Germline CDR1 SGHDT, CDR2 YYEEEE. Trimming shortened V by 2 bases and J by 2 bases, and 11 bases separated the two germline ends. The CDR3 has 15 amino acids. CDR3 amino acids: CASSFVGRAYNEQFF. The CDR3 DNA reads TGTGCCAGCAGCTTCGTTGGCAGGGCCTACAATGAGCAGTTCTTC.

J is TRBJ1-6 and V is TRBV13, with 9 bases that match TRBD1. Germline CDR1 is PRHDT and CDR2 is FYEKMQ (reference sequence). There are 17 residues in the CDR3. After removal of 4 bases from V and 7 bases from J, the junction contained 11 bases not matched to a gene. The CDR3, as DNA: TGTGCCAGCAGCTCCTCGTGGGACAGGGTAATGAATTCACCCCTCCACTTT. It yields the protein CASSSSWDRVMNSPLHF.

This clone was observed a single time. Here the CDR3 DNA reads TGCGCCAGCAGCCAAGAGTTCGCCCCGATCGCAGATACGCAGTATTTT. Translation gives CASSQEFAPIADTQYF. The chain joins TRBV4-1 to TRBJ2-3; no clear D. The V gene lost 0 bases and the J gene lost 4 bases, with 14 bases spanning the gap. The germline V gene has CDR1 MGHRA and CDR2 YSYEKL. CDR3 size: 16 residues.